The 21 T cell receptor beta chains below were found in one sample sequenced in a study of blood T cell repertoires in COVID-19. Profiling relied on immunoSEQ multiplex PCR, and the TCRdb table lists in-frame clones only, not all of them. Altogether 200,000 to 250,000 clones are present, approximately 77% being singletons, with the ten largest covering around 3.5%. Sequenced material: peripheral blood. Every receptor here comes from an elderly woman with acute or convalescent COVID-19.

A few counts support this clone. Here the CDR3 DNA reads TGTGCCAGTATGGACAGGCAGAATATGAACACTGAAGCTTTCTTT. It codes for CASMDRQNMNTEAFF. This sequence joins TRBV19 and TRBJ1-1; 7 nucleotides match TRBD1. This CDR3 spans 15 amino acids. J was trimmed by 0 bases and V by 7 bases; bases with no gene match: 8. Looked up from germline, CDR1 is LNHDA and CDR2 is SQIVND (reference sequence).

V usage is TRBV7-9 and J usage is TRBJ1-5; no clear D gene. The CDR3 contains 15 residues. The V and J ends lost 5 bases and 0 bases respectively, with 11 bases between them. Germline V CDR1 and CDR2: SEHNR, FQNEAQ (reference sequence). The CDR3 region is CASSRGGDSNQPQHF. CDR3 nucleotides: TGTGCCAGCAGCCGAGGAGGCGATAGCAATCAGCCCCAGCATTTT.

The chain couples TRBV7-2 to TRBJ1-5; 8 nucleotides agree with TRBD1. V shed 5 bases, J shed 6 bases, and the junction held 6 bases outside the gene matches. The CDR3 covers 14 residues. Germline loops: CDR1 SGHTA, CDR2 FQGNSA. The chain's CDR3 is CASSPTGAGQPQHF. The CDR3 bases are TGTGCCAGCAGCCCGACAGGGGCGGGTCAGCCCCAGCATTTT.

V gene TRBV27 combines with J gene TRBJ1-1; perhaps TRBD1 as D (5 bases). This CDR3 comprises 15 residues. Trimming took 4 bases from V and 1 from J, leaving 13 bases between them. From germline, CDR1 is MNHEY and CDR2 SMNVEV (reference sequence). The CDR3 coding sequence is TGTGCCAGCAGTTGGGGGGGGGTCTCGAACACTGAAGCTTTCTTT. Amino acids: CASSWGGVSNTEAFF.

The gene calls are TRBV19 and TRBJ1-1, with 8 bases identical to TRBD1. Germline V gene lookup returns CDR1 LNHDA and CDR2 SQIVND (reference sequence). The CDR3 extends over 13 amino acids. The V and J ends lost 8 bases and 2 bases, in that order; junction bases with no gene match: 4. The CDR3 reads CASGTGHNTEAFF. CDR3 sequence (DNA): TGTGCCAGTGGGACAGGCCATAACACTGAAGCTTTCTTT.

The CDR3 is CASSPPSRNYGYTF. For the CDR3, the DNA is TGTGCCAGCTCACCACCGTCACGGAACTATGGCTACACCTTC. The rearrangement joins TRBV18 to TRBJ1-2; D is uncertain. The CDR3 sequence is 14 residues long. Germline V CDR1 and CDR2: KGHSH, LQKENI. Between the trimmed V and J ends, which lost 0 bases and 2 bases, there was a span of 7 bases.

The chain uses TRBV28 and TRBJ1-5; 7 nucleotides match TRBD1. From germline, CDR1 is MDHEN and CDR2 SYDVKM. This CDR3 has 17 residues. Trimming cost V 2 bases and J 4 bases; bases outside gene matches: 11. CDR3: CASSLPGTAPLNQPQHF. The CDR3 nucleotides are TGTGCCAGCAGTTTACCAGGGACAGCCCCTCTGAATCAGCCCCAGCATTTT.

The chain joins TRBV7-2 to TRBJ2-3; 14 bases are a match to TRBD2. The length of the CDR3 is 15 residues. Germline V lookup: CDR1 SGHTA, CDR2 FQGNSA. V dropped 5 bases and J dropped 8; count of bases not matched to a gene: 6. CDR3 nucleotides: TGTGCCAGCAGCCCGACTAGCGGGGGGGTCGGTACGCAGTATTTT. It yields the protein CASSPTSGGVGTQYF.

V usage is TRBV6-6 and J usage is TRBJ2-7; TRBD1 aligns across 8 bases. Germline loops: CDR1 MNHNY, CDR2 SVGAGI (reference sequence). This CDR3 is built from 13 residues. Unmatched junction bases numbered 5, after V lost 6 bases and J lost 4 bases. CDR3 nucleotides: TGTGCCAGCAGCGCAGGGGGCCCTTACGAGCAGTACTTC. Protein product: CASSAGGPYEQYF.

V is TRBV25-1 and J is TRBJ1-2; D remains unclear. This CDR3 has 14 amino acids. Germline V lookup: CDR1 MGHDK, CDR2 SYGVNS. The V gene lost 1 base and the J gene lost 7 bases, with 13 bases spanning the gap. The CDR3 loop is CASSESGGFGGYTF. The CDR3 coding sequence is TGTGCCAGCAGTGAATCCGGAGGGTTTGGTGGCTACACCTTC.

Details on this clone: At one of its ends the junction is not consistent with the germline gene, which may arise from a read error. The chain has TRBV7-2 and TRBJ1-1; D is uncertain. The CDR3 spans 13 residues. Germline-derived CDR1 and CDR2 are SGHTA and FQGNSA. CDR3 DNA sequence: TGTGCCAGCAGCCCGGGTACTCGCGAGGATGAGATTTTT. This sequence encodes CASSPGTREDEIF.

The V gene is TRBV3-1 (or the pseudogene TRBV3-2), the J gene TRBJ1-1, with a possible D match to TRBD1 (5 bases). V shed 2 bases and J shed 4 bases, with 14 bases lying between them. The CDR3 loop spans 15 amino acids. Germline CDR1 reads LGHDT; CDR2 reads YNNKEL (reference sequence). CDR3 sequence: CASSQRGTWGTEAFF. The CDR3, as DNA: TGTGCCAGCAGCCAACGCGGGACTTGGGGCACTGAAGCTTTCTTT.

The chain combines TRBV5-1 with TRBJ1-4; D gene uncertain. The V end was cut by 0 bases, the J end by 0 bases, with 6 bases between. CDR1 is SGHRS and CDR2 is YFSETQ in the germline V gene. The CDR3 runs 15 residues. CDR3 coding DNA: TGCGCCAGCAGCTTGGGCGGTGCAACTAATGAAAAACTGTTTTTT. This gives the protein CASSLGGATNEKLFF.

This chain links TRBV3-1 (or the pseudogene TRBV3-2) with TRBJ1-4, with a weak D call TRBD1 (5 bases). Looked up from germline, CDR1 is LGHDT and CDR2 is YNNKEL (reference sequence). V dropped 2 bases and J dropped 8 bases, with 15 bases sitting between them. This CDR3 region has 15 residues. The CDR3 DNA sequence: TGTGCCAGCAGCCAAACAGATTTCAGGGAAGAAAAACTGTTTTTT. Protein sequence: CASSQTDFREEKLFF.

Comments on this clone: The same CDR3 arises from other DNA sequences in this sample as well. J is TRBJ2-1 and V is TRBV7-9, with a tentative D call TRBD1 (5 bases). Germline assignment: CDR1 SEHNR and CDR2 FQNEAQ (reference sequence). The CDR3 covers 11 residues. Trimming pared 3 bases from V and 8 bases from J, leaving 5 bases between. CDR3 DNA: TGTGCCAGCAGCTTCAGGGATGAGCAGTTCTTC. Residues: CASSFRDEQFF.

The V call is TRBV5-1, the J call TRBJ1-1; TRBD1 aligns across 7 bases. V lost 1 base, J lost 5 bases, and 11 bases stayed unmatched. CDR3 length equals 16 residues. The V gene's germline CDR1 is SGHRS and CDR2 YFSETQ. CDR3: CASSLRPGQGETEAFF. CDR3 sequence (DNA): TGCGCCAGCAGCTTGCGCCCCGGGCAGGGGGAGACTGAAGCTTTCTTT.

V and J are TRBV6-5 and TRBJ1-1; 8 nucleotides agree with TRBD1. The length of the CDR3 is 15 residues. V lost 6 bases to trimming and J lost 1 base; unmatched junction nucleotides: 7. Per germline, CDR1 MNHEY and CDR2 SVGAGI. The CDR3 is CASSYAGTGNTEAFF. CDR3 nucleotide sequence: TGTGCCAGCAGCTACGCTGGGACAGGGAACACTGAAGCTTTCTTT.

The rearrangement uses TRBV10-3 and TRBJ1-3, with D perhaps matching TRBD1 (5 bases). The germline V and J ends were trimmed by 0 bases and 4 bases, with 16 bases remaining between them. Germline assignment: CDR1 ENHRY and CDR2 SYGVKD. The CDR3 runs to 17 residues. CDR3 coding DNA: TGTGCCATCAGTGAGTCGGCAGGGAGGTCCTACGGAAACACCATATATTTT. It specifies CAISESAGRSYGNTIYF.

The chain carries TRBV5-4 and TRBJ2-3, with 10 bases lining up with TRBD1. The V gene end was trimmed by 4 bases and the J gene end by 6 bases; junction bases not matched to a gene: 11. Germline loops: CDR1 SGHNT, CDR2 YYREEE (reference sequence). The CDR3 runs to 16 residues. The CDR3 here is CASSPGQGLGGDTQYF. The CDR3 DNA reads TGTGCCAGCAGCCCGGGACAGGGGTTAGGTGGGGATACGCAGTATTTT.

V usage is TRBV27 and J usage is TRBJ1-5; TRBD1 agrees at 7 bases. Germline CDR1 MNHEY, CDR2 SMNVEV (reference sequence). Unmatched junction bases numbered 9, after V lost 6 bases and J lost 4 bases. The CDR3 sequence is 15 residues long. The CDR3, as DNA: TGTGCCAGCAGGCCAGGGGGAGGACTGAATCAGCCCCAGCATTTT. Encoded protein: CASRPGGGLNQPQHF.

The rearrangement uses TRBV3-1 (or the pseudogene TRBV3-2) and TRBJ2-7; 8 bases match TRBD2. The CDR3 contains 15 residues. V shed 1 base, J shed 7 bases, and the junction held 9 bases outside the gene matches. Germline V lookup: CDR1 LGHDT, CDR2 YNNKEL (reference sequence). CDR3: CASSQATAGAREQYF. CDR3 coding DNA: TGTGCCAGCAGCCAAGCAACAGCGGGGGCCAGGGAGCAGTACTTC.